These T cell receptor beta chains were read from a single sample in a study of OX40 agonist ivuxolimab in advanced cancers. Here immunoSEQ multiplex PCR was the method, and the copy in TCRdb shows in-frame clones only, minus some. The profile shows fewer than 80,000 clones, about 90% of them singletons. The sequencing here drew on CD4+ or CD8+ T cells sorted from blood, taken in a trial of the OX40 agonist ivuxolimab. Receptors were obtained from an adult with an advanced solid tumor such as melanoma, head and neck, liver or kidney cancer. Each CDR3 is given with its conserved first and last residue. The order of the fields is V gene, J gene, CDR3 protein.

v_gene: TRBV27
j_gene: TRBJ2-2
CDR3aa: CASSLTSLRTGELFF

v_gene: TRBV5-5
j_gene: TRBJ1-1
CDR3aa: CASSLGVSSTEAFF

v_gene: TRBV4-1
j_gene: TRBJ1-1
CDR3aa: CASSLRGQTEAFF

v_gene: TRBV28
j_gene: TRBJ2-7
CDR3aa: CASSSQVSSSYEQYF

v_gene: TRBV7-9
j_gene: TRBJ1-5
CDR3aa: CASSGQGYNQPQHF

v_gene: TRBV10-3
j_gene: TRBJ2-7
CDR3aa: CAISAGGPSDEQYF

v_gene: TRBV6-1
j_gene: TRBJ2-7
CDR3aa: CASSERTSGTRGYEQYF

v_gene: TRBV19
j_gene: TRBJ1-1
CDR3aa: CASKVSGHRNTEAFF

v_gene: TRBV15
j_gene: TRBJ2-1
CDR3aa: CATSWDRVSGEQFF

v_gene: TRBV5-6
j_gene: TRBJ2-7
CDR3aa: CASSRTGTGVFQQYF

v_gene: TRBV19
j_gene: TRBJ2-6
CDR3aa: CASHRGGANVLTF

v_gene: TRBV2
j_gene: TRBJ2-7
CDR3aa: CASRAVSYEQYF

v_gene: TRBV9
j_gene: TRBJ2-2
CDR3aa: CASSPRLWGDTGELFF

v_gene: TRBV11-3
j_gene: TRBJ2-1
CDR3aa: CASSSSGAHNEQFF

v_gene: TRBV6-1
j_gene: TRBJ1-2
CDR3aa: CASSEARLYGYTF

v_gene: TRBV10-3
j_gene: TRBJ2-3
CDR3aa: CAISEFPGADTQYF

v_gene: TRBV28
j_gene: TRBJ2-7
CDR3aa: CASSLTASGYEQYF

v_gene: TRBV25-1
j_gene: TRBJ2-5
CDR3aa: CASSPIRVTETQYF

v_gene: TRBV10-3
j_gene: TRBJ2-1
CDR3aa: CAISESRGNGYNEQFF

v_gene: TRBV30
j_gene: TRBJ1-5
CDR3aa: CAWSGWAQNQPQHF

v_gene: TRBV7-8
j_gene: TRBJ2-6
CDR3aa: CASSRDSSGANVLTF

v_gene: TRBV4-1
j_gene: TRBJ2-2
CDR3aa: CASSQDQAGELFF

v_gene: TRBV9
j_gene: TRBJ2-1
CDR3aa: CASSVGTSGPVEQFF

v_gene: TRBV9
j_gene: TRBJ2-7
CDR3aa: CASSPSGKTYEQYF

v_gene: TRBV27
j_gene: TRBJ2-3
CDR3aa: CASSLSVTIEINTQYF

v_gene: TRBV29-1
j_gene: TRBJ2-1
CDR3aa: CSVWGGDSNEQFF

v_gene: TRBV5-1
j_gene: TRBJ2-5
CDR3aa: CASSLAPSGSRETQYF

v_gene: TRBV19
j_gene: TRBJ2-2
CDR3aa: CASRAVPGELFF

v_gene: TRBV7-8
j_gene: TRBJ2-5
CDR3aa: CASSLRRTGEETQYF

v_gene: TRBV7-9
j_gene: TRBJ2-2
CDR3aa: CASSPPPRWDRMNTGELFF

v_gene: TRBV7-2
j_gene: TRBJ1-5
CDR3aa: CASSNIGGNQPQHF

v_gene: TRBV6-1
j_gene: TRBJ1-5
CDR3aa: CASSEFRRPLSNQPQHF

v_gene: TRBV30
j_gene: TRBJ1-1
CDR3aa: CAWRIQGTTEAFF

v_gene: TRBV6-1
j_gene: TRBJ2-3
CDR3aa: CASSELPTGGRGTQYF

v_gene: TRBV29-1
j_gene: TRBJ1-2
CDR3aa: CSVEDLFQNYGYTF

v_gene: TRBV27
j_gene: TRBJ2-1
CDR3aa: CASTRLAGGSNEQFF

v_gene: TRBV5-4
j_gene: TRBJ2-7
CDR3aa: CASSLVGGYSYEQYF

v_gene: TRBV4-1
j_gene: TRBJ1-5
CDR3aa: CASSQPGGQLNQPQHF

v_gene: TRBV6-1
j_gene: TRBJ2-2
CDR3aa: CASSALRTGELFF

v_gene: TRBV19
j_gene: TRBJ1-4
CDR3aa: CASSMRRQISEKLFF

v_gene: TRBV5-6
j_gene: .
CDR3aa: CASSTSGQGGHEQYF

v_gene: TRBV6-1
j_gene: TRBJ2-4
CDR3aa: CASSGTAGLAKNIQYF

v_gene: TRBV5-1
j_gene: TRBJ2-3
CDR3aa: CASSSTGDSTDTQYF